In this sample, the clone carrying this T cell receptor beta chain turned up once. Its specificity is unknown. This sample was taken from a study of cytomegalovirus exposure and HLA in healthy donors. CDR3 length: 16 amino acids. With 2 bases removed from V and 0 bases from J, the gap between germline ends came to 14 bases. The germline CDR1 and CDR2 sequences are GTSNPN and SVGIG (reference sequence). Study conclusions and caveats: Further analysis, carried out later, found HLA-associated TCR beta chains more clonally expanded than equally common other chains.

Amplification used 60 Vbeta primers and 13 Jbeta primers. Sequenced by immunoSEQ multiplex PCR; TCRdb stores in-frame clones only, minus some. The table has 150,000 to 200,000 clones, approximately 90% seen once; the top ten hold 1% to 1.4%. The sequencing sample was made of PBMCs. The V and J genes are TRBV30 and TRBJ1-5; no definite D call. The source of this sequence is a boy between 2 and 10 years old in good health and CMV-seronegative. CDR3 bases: TGTGCCTGGAGTCGGAGTCTCTCTTATAGCAATCAGCCCCAGCATTTT. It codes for CAWSRSLSYSNQPQHF. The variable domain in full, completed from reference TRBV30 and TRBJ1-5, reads SQTIHQWPATLVQPVGSPLSLECTVEGTSNPNLYWYRQAAGRGLQLLFYSVGIGQISSEVPQNLSASRPQDRQFILSSKKLLLSDSGFYLCAWSRSLSYSNQPQHFGDGTRLSIL.